These 17 T cell receptor beta chains originate from one sample sequenced in a study of cytomegalovirus exposure and HLA in healthy donors (dated by TCRdb to 2015 to 2018). Receptors were amplified or captured by the immunoSEQ multiplex PCR assay. TCRdb took this table from immuneACCESS and kept in-frame rearrangements with V and J called. Such tables lack part of the clones; where checked against another copy, unresolved V genes explain under half of the gap, and the rest is unexplained. The sample table contains some 130,000 clones; only one count was recorded for approximately 84% of them. The top ten clonotypes cover roughly 27% of the sample. Source material: PBMCs. The origin of the receptors is a man aged 25 to 45 in good health and CMV-seropositive.

This chain connects TRBV28 to TRBJ2-2, with D unclear. CDR3 size: 15 residues. V lost 6 bases to trimming and J lost 3 bases, with 14 bases between them. CDR1 is MDHEN, CDR2 SYDVKM, per germline. The chain's CDR3 is CASSPPFLDTGELFF. CDR3 DNA sequence: TGTGCCAGCAGCCCTCCCTTTCTAGACACCGGGGAGCTGTTTTTT.

This chain links TRBV7-6 with TRBJ1-3, with D uncertain. Germline-derived CDR1 and CDR2 are SGHVS and FNYEAQ. V was shortened by 3 bases and J by 3 bases, with 3 bases between the two germline ends. The CDR3 spans 12 residues. CDR3 sequence: CASSFSGNTIYF. The CDR3 nucleotides read TGTGCCAGCAGCTTCAGTGGAAACACCATATATTTT.

V and J are TRBV12-5 and TRBJ2-7, with 7 bases aligning to TRBD2. There are 14 residues in the CDR3. V trimming: 5 bases; J trimming: 2 bases; junction bases outside the gene matches: 6. Germline CDR1 LGHNT, CDR2 FRNRAP. In nucleotides, the CDR3 is TGTGCTAGTGGTACCTGGGACTACACCTACGAGCAGTACTTC. Translated, it gives CASGTWDYTYEQYF.

The chain recombines TRBV11-3 with TRBJ2-5; possibly TRBD2 for D (5 bases). Between the trimmed V and J ends, which lost 0 bases and 5 bases, there was a span of 13 bases. Germline lookup yields CDR1 SGHNT and CDR2 YENEEA. This CDR3 comprises 15 residues. CDR3 bases: TGTGCCAGCAGCTTAGATGGGGTTTCGGGGGAGACCCAGTACTTC. Residues: CASSLDGVSGETQYF.

This chain uses TRBV7-3 with TRBJ2-3; 14 nucleotides match TRBD2. The V gene end was trimmed by 6 bases and the J gene end by 5 bases; junction bases not matched to a gene: 13. The CDR3 sequence is 18 residues long. CDR1 is SGHTA, CDR2 FQGTGA, per germline. DNA for the CDR3: TGTGCCAGCAGTTTAGGAGAAGGGACTAGCGGGAGTAAAGATACGCAGTATTTT. It yields the protein CASSLGEGTSGSKDTQYF.

The chain links TRBV5-1 to TRBJ2-1; D is uncertain. V was cut by 0 bases and J by 2 bases, with 6 bases left in between. The CDR3 has 14 residues. CDR1 and CDR2 (germline): SGHRS, YFSETQ. In DNA form, the CDR3 reads TGCGCCAGCAGCTTGGGTCTAGCCTACAATGAGCAGTTCTTC. This sequence encodes CASSLGLAYNEQFF.

This chain connects TRBV7-2 to TRBJ1-2; D remains unclear. Trimming removed 4 bases from V and 9 bases from J, with 15 bases in between. CDR3 length: 13 amino acids. Germline loops: CDR1 SGHTA, CDR2 FQGNSA. In DNA, the CDR3 is TGTGCCAGCAGCTCGCGAATCGGGTGGAGCTACACCTTC. Encoded protein: CASSSRIGWSYTF.

The chain recombines TRBV9 with TRBJ2-7; tentative D call: TRBD1 (6 bases). Looked up from germline, CDR1 is SGDLS and CDR2 is YYNGEE. There are 14 residues in the CDR3. The ends were cut back, 4 bases at V and 3 bases at J, with 14 bases in the middle. CDR3 sequence: CASSPGERFYEQYF. Written as DNA, the CDR3 is TGTGCCAGCAGCCCAGGGGAGCGGTTCTACGAGCAGTACTTC.

The count of this clone is one. The rearrangement links TRBV5-4 to TRBJ2-3, with 7 nucleotides matching TRBD2. This CDR3 has 14 residues. Germline V gene sequence: CDR1 SGHNT, CDR2 YYREEE (reference sequence). After removal of 3 bases from V and 1 base from J, the junction contained 2 bases not matched to a gene. The CDR3 here is CASSSSGRTDTQYF. CDR3 coding DNA: TGTGCCAGCAGCTCTAGCGGCCGCACAGATACGCAGTATTTT.

The gene calls are TRBV5-4 and TRBJ2-7; 7 nucleotides align to TRBD1. Germline assignment: CDR1 SGHNT and CDR2 YYREEE (reference sequence). Losses at the gene ends were 0 bases for V and 4 bases for J; bases not matched to a gene: 7. This CDR3 spans 15 amino acids. As DNA, the CDR3 is TGTGCCAGCAGCTTGGCAACAGGGGCCAATTACGAGCAGTACTTC. Its protein product is CASSLATGANYEQYF.

The V gene is TRBV5-1, the J gene TRBJ1-2; a weak D match, TRBD1 (6 bases). This CDR3 spans 13 amino acids. V lost 4 bases, J lost 4 bases, and 11 bases lay in between. Germline V gene data show CDR1 as SGHRS and CDR2 as YFSETQ. The CDR3: CASSGDRSYGYTF. The CDR3 bases are TGCGCCAGCAGCGGAGACAGGAGCTATGGCTACACCTTC.

This sequence joins TRBV7-9 and TRBJ2-7; 8 bases are a match to TRBD2. CDR1 and CDR2 from the germline V gene are SEHNR and FQNEAQ (reference sequence). The V gene end was trimmed by 3 bases and the J gene end by 2 bases; junction bases not matched to a gene: 0. CDR3 length equals 13 residues. The CDR3 DNA reads as TGTGCCAGCAGCTTTAGCGGGACCTACGAGCAGTACTTC. Protein: CASSFSGTYEQYF.

V is TRBV6-1 and J is TRBJ1-2, with D possibly TRBD1 on 6 matching bases. This CDR3 spans 15 amino acids. With 2 bases removed from V and 3 bases from J, the gap between germline ends came to 13 bases. Germline V gene sequence: CDR1 MNHNS, CDR2 SASEGT. CDR3 nucleotides: TGTGCCAGCAGTGAACGCCCCGGGACATACTATGGCTACACCTTC. It translates to CASSERPGTYYGYTF.

This clone was observed a handful of times. J is TRBJ1-2 and V is TRBV29-1, with D possibly matching TRBD1 (6 bases). The CDR3 has 13 amino acids. The germline V gene encodes CDR1 SQVTM and CDR2 ANQGSEA. Trimming removed 2 bases at V and 3 bases at J, with 10 bases between. CDR3 residues: CSVEPDRHYGYTF. Written as DNA, the CDR3 is TGCAGCGTTGAACCGGACAGACACTATGGCTACACCTTC.

The rearrangement joins TRBV7-7 to TRBJ2-3; 10 positions match TRBD2. The germline CDR1 and CDR2 sequences are SSHAT and FNYEAQ (reference sequence). With V trimmed by 3 bases and J by 6 bases, 6 bases remained unmatched. The CDR3 sequence is 15 residues long. The CDR3 spells CASSFRAGGADTQYF. In nucleotides, the CDR3 is TGTGCCAGCAGCTTTAGAGCGGGGGGGGCCGATACGCAGTATTTT.

This sequence joins TRBV7-2 and TRBJ1-1, with 7 nucleotides matching TRBD1. The germline V gene has CDR1 SGHTA and CDR2 FQGNSA. With V trimmed by 0 bases and J by 1 base, 5 bases remained unmatched. The CDR3 runs 16 residues. CDR3 nucleotides: TGTGCCAGCAGCTTAGCAGGGGGCCGGCCGAACACTGAAGCTTTCTTT. This translates into CASSLAGGRPNTEAFF.

The gene calls are TRBV28 and TRBJ1-5; the D is unclear. The V and J ends lost 7 bases and 7 bases respectively, with 17 bases between them. The CDR3 length is 14 residues. Germline V lookup: CDR1 MDHEN, CDR2 SYDVKM. The CDR3 sequence is CASIPTGKGQPQHF. Written as DNA, the CDR3 is TGTGCCAGCATTCCGACGGGGAAAGGCCAGCCCCAGCATTTT.